In this sample, the clone carrying this T cell receptor (beta chain) turned up many times. Its specificity is not known. This CDR3 is built from 14 residues. The germline CDR1 and CDR2 sequences are SGHTA and FQGTGA. Deletions cut 7 bases from V and 2 bases from J, with 14 bases between. These data originate in a study of T-cell reconstitution after alpha-beta-depleted transplantation in children. General study points: A year had passed since transplant, and T-cell counts and diversity by then came mostly from newly produced T cells. Reportedly, only several hundred clones from non-depleted graft cells drove alpha-beta T-cell counts at about two months. Diversity of TCRbeta at day 60 was high in some patients, arising from surviving recipient T cells and thymic progenitors.

The authors prepared the TCRbeta library with unique molecular identifiers. TCRdb itself ran the PCR reads through MiXCR, one entry per CDR3 protein. This sample yields 4,500 to 5,000 distinct CDR3 sequences, of which approximately 7% are seen a single time; around 1.8% belongs to the top ten. The V call is TRBV7-3, the J call TRBJ2-5; no reliable D call. The clonotype originates from a boy under two years old who had a stem cell transplant for SCID, so the T cells may come from the graft donor. This material consisted of PBMCs, mostly from graft donor cells, taken 60 days after TCRalphabeta/CD19-depleted stem cell transplant. The CDR3 region has the DNA TGTGCCAGCATCCCGACCCAAGAGCAAGAGACCCAGTACTTC. This gives the protein CASIPTQEQETQYF.